This T cell receptor (beta chain) stems from a study of T-cell memory formation after mild COVID-19. TCRalpha and TCRbeta libraries used 5'RACE with constant-segment primers and UMIs. Via MiXCR, TCRdb re-called the 5' RACE reads, giving one row per CDR3 protein. The sample contains hundreds of thousands of distinct CDR3 sequences, roughly 15% of which appear only once. Trimming at V came to 4 bases and at J to 5 bases, leaving 7 bases not matched to a gene. Germline loops: CDR1 MNHNY, CDR2 SVGAGI (reference sequence). The CDR3 totals 15 residues. Study-level findings and limits: A balance of CD4 and CD8 characterized clones contracting day 15 to 85, whereas later expanders leaned CD4+. Of the contracting clones, CD4+ ones lay mainly in CM and EM, and CD8+ ones in EMRA. The study detected some responding clones in pre-infection memory, suggesting cross-reactive memory joined.

A few counts support this clonotype. What it binds is not known. The chain has TRBV6-6 and TRBJ2-5, with 10 positions matching TRBD2. This clonotype was obtained from a man aged 18 to 29 who had mild COVID-19 (a few samples of this study predate the infection). Cell type and time point are not known. Input material: PBMCs or a T cell subset sorted from them (not recorded which). For the CDR3, the DNA is TGTGCCAGCAGTTTCAGCGGGGGGGCCCGGGAGACCCAGTACTTC. It codes for CASSFSGGARETQYF.